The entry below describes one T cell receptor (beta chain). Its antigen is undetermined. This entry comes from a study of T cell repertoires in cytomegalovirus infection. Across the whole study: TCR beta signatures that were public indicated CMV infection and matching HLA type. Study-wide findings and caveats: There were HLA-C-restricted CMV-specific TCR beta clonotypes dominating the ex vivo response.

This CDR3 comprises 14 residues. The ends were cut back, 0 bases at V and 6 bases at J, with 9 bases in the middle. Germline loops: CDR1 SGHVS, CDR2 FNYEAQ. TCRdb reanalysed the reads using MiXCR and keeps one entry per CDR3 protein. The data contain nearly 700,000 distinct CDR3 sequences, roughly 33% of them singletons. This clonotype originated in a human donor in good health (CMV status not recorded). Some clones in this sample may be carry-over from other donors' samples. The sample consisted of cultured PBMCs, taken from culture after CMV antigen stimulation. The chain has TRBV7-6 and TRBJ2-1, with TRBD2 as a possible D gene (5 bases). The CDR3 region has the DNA TGTGCCAGCAGCTTAGCGGTGGACTCCAATGAGCAGTTCTTC. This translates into CASSLAVDSNEQFF.